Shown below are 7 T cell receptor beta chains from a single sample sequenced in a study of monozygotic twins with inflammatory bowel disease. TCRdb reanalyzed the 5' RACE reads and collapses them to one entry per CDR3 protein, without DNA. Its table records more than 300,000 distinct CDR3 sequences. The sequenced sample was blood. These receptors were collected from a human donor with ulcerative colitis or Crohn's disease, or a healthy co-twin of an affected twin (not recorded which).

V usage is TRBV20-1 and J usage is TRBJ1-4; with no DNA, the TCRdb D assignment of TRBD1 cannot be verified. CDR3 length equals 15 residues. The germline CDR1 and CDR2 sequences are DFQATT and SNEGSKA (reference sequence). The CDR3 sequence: CSAGQTGGTNEKLFF.

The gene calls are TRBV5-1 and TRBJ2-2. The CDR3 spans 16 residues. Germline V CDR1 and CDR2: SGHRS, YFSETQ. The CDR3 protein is CASSLVVRANTGELFF.

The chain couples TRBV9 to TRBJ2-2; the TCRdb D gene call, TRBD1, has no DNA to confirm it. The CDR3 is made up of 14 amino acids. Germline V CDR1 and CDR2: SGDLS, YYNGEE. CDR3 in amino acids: CASSFTGNTGELFF.

The CDR3 here is CASSRGGETQYF. The V gene is TRBV27, the J gene TRBJ2-5; TCRdb outputs TRBD2, but without DNA this stays unchecked. Germline CDR1 is MNHEY and CDR2 is SMNVEV (reference sequence). The CDR3 consists of 12 residues.

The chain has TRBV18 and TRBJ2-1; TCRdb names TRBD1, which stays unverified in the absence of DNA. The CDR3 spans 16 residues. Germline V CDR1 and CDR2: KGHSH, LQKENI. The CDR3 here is CASSRDRGTTSNEQFF.

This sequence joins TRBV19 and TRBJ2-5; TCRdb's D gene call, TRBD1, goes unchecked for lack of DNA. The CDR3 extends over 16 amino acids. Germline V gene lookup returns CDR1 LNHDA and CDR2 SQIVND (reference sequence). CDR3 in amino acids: CASSTILGRGEETQYF. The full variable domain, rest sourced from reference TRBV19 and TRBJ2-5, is DGGITQSPKYLFRKEGQNVTLSCEQNLNHDAMYWYRQDPGQGLRLIYYSQIVNDFQKGDIAEGYSVSREKKESFPLTVTSAQKNPTAFYLCASSTILGRGEETQYFGPGTRLLVL.

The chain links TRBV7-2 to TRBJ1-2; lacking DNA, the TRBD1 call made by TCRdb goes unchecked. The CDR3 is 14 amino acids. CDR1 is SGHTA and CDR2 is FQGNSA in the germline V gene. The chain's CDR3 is CASTNRQGSLGYTF.